These 25 T cell receptor beta chains came from one sample sequenced in a study of tumor T cells in aggressive B-cell lymphoma. Libraries were prepared by immunoSEQ multiplex PCR; TCRdb keeps only in-frame clonotypes and omits some of them. The sample comprises under 2,500 clones, 65% to 90% of which are singletons, and approximately 3% rests with the top ten. Sequencing used tumor tissue. These receptor sequences come from an adult with diffuse large B cell lymphoma.

The chain has TRBV27 and TRBJ2-1; tentatively, D is TRBD1 (5 bases). The V gene lost 4 bases and the J gene lost 3 bases, with 10 bases spanning the gap. CDR3 length equals 14 residues. Per germline, CDR1 MNHEY and CDR2 SMNVEV (reference sequence). The DNA of the CDR3 is TGTGCCAGCAGTTCGCAGGGAAGCTACAATGAGCAGTTCTTC. Translated, it gives CASSSQGSYNEQFF.

The V and J genes are TRBV28 and TRBJ1-1, with 10 bases lining up with TRBD1. Trimming at V came to 4 bases and at J to 4 bases, leaving 9 bases not matched to a gene. Per germline, CDR1 MDHEN and CDR2 SYDVKM. This CDR3 has 16 residues. The DNA for the CDR3 is TGTGCCAGCAGTTCCCCTATAAGGACAGGGGGCACTGAAGCTTTCTTT. As protein: CASSSPIRTGGTEAFF.

This clone has a handful of counts. The V gene is TRBV25-1, the J gene TRBJ1-1; the D gene is possibly TRBD1 (6 bases). Deletions cut 9 bases from V and 8 bases from J, with 16 bases between. Germline V gene sequence: CDR1 MGHDK, CDR2 SYGVNS. The CDR3 consists of 12 residues. The CDR3 DNA is TGTGCCAGTGGGACATTTGCACGGGAAGCTTTCTTT. Translating it yields CASGTFAREAFF. Based on the CDR3 plus reference TRBV25-1 and TRBJ1-1, the full variable domain is EADIYQTPRYLVIGTGKKITLECSQTMGHDKMYWYQQDPGMELHLIHYSYGVNSTEKGDLSSESTVSRIRTEHFPLTLESARPSHTSQYLCASGTFAREAFFGQGTRLTVV.

The chain recombines TRBV29-1 with TRBJ1-1; tentatively, D is TRBD1 (5 bases). The V gene's germline CDR1 is SQVTM and CDR2 ANQGSEA. Trimming removed 7 bases from V and 1 base from J, with 7 bases in between. CDR3 size: 11 residues. Here the CDR3 reads CSGGRNTEAFF. CDR3 nucleotide sequence: TGCAGCGGGGGCCGGAACACTGAAGCTTTCTTT.

This chain links TRBV4-3 with TRBJ2-7; 7 bases line up with TRBD2. The CDR3 covers 15 residues. Germline CDR1 LGHNA, CDR2 YSLEER. With 3 bases clipped from V and 0 bases from J, the junction kept 5 bases outside the gene matches. The CDR3 region has the DNA TGCGCCAGCAGCCACCTAGCGGAAAGCTCCTACGAGCAGTACTTC. Translation gives CASSHLAESSYEQYF.

A word on this clone: One end of the junction fails to match germline, which may point to a read error. The chain recombines TRBV20-1 with TRBJ2-1, with TRBD2 matching over 10 bases. The CDR3 covers 11 residues. Germline V CDR1 and CDR2: DFQATT, SNEGSKA (reference sequence). CDR3 sequence: CSATGLAFKIF. CDR3 in DNA: TGCAGTGCTACGGGACTAGCGTTTAAGATCTTC.

The V and J genes are TRBV2 and TRBJ2-5, with 14 positions matching TRBD2. CDR1 is SNHLY and CDR2 is FYNNEI in the germline V gene. This CDR3 is 15 amino acids long. With V trimmed by 8 bases and J by 4 bases, 6 bases remained unmatched. The CDR3 DNA reads TGTGCCAGCCTCCCCGGGACTAGCGGGAGAGAGACCCAGTACTTC. Its translation: CASLPGTSGRETQYF. The variable domain in full, completed from reference TRBV2 and TRBJ2-5, reads EPEVTQTPSHQVTQMGQEVILRCVPISNHLYFYWYRQILGQKVEFLVSFYNNEISEKSEIFDDQFSVERPDGSNFTLKIRSTKLEDSAMYFCASLPGTSGRETQYFGPGTRLLVL.

Only a few counts were recorded for this clone. The rearrangement joins TRBV29-1 to TRBJ2-7, with 7 bases identical to TRBD1. V shed 2 bases and J 3 bases; nucleotides not matched to a gene: 7. In germline, CDR1 is SQVTM, CDR2 ANQGSEA. The CDR3 has 14 amino acids. CDR3 DNA sequence: TGCAGCGTTGAATCAACCGGGACAGTCTACGAGCAGTACTTC. It codes for CSVESTGTVYEQYF.

This clone has just a few counts. The genes are TRBV29-1 and TRBJ2-5, with TRBD2 identical over 8 bases. Germline values: CDR1 SQVTM, CDR2 ANQGSEA. The CDR3 length is 14 residues. V dropped 5 bases and J dropped 2; count of bases not matched to a gene: 7. The CDR3 DNA reads TGCAGCGTTCATCTAGCGGGTTATCAAGAGACCCAGTACTTC. It encodes CSVHLAGYQETQYF.

The chain combines TRBV15 with TRBJ1-1; D not resolved. The CDR3 spans 17 residues. The germline gives CDR1 LNHNV, CDR2 YYDKDF (reference sequence). The V gene lost 0 bases and the J gene lost 1 base, with 15 bases spanning the gap. CDR3 bases: TGTGCCACCAGCAGAGATTCCACCTTCTCAGGGAACACTGAAGCTTTCTTT. Its protein is CATSRDSTFSGNTEAFF. Based on the CDR3 plus reference TRBV15 and TRBJ1-1, the full variable domain is DAMVIQNPRYQVTQFGKPVTLSCSQTLNHNVMYWYQQKSSQAPKLLFHYYDKDFNNEADTPDNFQSRRPNTSFCFLDIRSPGLGDTAMYLCATSRDSTFSGNTEAFFGQGTRLTVV.

V gene TRBV19 combines with J gene TRBJ2-3; a possible D gene is TRBD2 (5 bases). Trimming pared 3 bases from V and 0 bases from J, leaving 10 bases between. This CDR3 contains 15 residues. Germline loops: CDR1 LNHDA, CDR2 SQIVND (reference sequence). For the CDR3, the DNA is TGTGCCAGTAGTATCTTTTCGGGGAGCACAGATACGCAGTATTTT. Encoded protein: CASSIFSGSTDTQYF. Using reference TRBV19 and TRBJ2-3 for the parts outside the CDR3, the full variable domain is DGGITQSPKYLFRKEGQNVTLSCEQNLNHDAMYWYRQDPGQGLRLIYYSQIVNDFQKGDIAEGYSVSREKKESFPLTVTSAQKNPTAFYLCASSIFSGSTDTQYFGPGTRLTVL.

V is TRBV14 and J is TRBJ1-1; D is unresolved. Trimming stripped 3 bases from V and 3 bases from J, with 14 bases between. This CDR3 has 15 amino acids. Germline values: CDR1 SGHDN, CDR2 FVKESK. CDR3 in amino acids: CASSQRHQWDTEAFF. The CDR3, as DNA: TGTGCCAGCAGCCAGCGACACCAGTGGGACACTGAAGCTTTCTTT.

This chain uses TRBV2 with TRBJ1-1; D remains ambiguous. Trimming removed 7 bases at V and 5 bases at J, with 11 bases between. CDR1 and CDR2 (germline): SNHLY, FYNNEI. This CDR3 has 12 amino acids. The DNA for the CDR3 is TGTGCCAGCACGAGGGAGGGTACTGAAGCTTTCTTT. Protein sequence: CASTREGTEAFF. The complete variable domain, with remaining parts taken from reference TRBV2 and TRBJ1-1, reads EPEVTQTPSHQVTQMGQEVILRCVPISNHLYFYWYRQILGQKVEFLVSFYNNEISEKSEIFDDQFSVERPDGSNFTLKIRSTKLEDSAMYFCASTREGTEAFFGQGTRLTVV.

The rearrangement uses TRBV5-1 and TRBJ1-6; TRBD1 matches 10 bases. Germline CDR1 SGHRS, CDR2 YFSETQ. Losses at the gene ends were 1 base for V and 4 bases for J; bases not matched to a gene: 8. The CDR3 runs to 18 residues. The CDR3 DNA reads TGCGCCAGCAGCTTGATCGAAGGGACAGGGGCTTATAATTCACCCCTCCACTTT. This sequence encodes CASSLIEGTGAYNSPLHF.

CDR3 DNA: TGTGCCAGCAGCGTAGGGCCACTAGTTTCCTACGAGCAGTACTTC. It codes for CASSVGPLVSYEQYF. The chain combines TRBV9 with TRBJ2-7; D might be TRBD2 (5 bases). Between the trimmed V and J ends, which lost 0 bases and 1 base, there was a span of 11 bases. This CDR3 has 15 amino acids. Germline lookup yields CDR1 SGDLS and CDR2 YYNGEE. The variable domain in full, completed from reference TRBV9 and TRBJ2-7, reads DSGVTQTPKHLITATGQRVTLRCSPRSGDLSVYWYQQSLDQGLQFLIQYYNGEERAKGNILERFSAQQFPDLHSELNLSSLELGDSALYFCASSVGPLVSYEQYFGPGTRLTVT.

The chain has TRBV5-4 and TRBJ2-1; 8 nucleotides align to TRBD1. CDR1 and CDR2 (germline): SGHNT, YYREEE (reference sequence). J was trimmed by 8 bases and V by 0 bases; bases with no gene match: 4. This CDR3 comprises 14 residues. The CDR3 reads CASSLVQGDDEQFF. CDR3 DNA sequence: TGTGCCAGCAGCTTGGTACAGGGGGACGATGAGCAGTTCTTC. The variable domain in full, with the rest retrieved from reference TRBV5-4 and TRBJ2-1, is ETGVTQSPTHLIKTRGQQVTLRCSSQSGHNTVSWYQQALGQGPQFIFQYYREEENGRGNFPPRFSGLQFPNYSSELNVNALELDDSALYLCASSLVQGDDEQFFGPGTRLTVL.

The CDR3 region has the DNA TGTGCCAGCAGCTTAGGGCGAGCGGGGGTCCCAGATACGCAGTATTTT. Translating gives CASSLGRAGVPDTQYF. The J gene is TRBJ2-3, the V gene TRBV7-8, with 8 bases identical to TRBD2. Germline V gives CDR1 SGHVS, CDR2 FQNEAQ. The CDR3 loop spans 16 amino acids. Trimming took 1 base from V and 4 from J; bases not matched to a gene: 7.

This clone was counted between two and nine times. The chain couples TRBV7-9 to TRBJ2-7; 9 positions match TRBD1. Germline V lookup: CDR1 SEHNR, CDR2 FQNEAQ (reference sequence). This CDR3 has 15 residues. V dropped 5 bases and J dropped 7; count of bases not matched to a gene: 12. The CDR3 bases are TGTGCCAGCAGCGCAAGAGGACAGGGGTTTCGGGAGCAGTACTTC. Residues: CASSARGQGFREQYF.

This chain connects TRBV19 to TRBJ2-1; tentative D call: TRBD1 (5 bases). The CDR3 contains 14 residues. CDR1 and CDR2 from the germline V gene are LNHDA and SQIVND (reference sequence). V shed 3 bases and J shed 5 bases, with 11 bases lying between them. CDR3 in amino acids: CASSMVGLDNEQFF. CDR3 sequence (DNA): TGTGCCAGTAGTATGGTGGGGCTAGACAATGAGCAGTTCTTC.

V gene TRBV30 combines with J gene TRBJ2-1; D remains unclear. The CDR3 covers 12 residues. V dropped 0 bases and J dropped 6 bases, with 6 bases sitting between them. Germline CDR1 is GTSNPN and CDR2 is SVGIG (reference sequence). CDR3 loop: CAWSVIVNEQFF. CDR3 nucleotides: TGTGCCTGGAGTGTAATAGTCAATGAGCAGTTCTTC.

The gene calls are TRBV30 and TRBJ2-1, with D perhaps matching TRBD1 (6 bases). Germline CDR1 and CDR2: GTSNPN and SVGIG (reference sequence). Trimming removed 4 bases at V and 2 bases at J, with 15 bases between. The length of the CDR3 is 15 residues. The CDR3 DNA is TGTGCCTGGACCCCGGCAGGGGATACCTACAATGAGCAGTTCTTC. Encoded protein: CAWTPAGDTYNEQFF.

The chain has TRBV4-2 and TRBJ2-3; possibly TRBD1 for D (5 bases). Between the trimmed V and J ends, which lost 8 bases and 0 bases, there was a span of 12 bases. The CDR3 length is 14 residues. CDR1 and CDR2 (germline): LGHNA, YNFKEQ. CDR3 residues: CASSTEASTDTQYF. The CDR3 coding sequence is TGTGCCAGCTCGACAGAAGCTAGCACAGATACGCAGTATTTT.

V is TRBV5-1 and J is TRBJ2-3; unclear D gene. Germline V gene sequence: CDR1 SGHRS, CDR2 YFSETQ. V lost 3 bases and J lost 1, with 9 bases in between. The CDR3 extends over 14 amino acids. CDR3 protein: CASSSVKRTDTQYF. The CDR3 nucleotides read TGCGCCAGCAGCTCCGTCAAGCGCACAGATACGCAGTATTTT.

The chain joins TRBV19 to TRBJ2-5, with 13 bases fitting TRBD2. Germline CDR1 and CDR2: LNHDA and SQIVND (reference sequence). This CDR3 has 16 amino acids. V lost 5 bases and J lost 2; bases outside the gene matches: 5. CDR3 protein: CASSPWTSGGQETQYF. Here the CDR3 DNA reads TGTGCCAGTAGTCCTTGGACTAGCGGGGGACAAGAGACCCAGTACTTC.

The V call is TRBV7-8, the J call TRBJ2-1; no clear D gene. This CDR3 contains 12 residues. Looked up from germline, CDR1 is SGHVS and CDR2 is FQNEAQ. Between the trimmed V and J ends, which lost 5 bases and 8 bases, there was a span of 10 bases. CDR3 in DNA: TGTGCCAGCAGCCCCAACTATGATGAGCAGTTCTTC. This encodes CASSPNYDEQFF.